The T cell receptor beta chain described here comes from a study of regulatory T cells in long-lasting Graves disease. General study points: Persistent Graves' cases showed lower TCR diversity than newly diagnosed cases. Under persistent disease, TRBV28, TRBJ1-2 and TRBJ2-5 were used preferentially.

Documented time point: persistent/refractory GD, antithyroid drugs over 5 years with positive TRAb. PBMCs were the source of the RNA used for TCR sequencing. Graves' disease diagnoses used American Thyroid Association guidelines. iRepertoire HTBI primers and Arm-PCR of CDR3 regions built TCR beta libraries. One entry per CDR3 protein results from TCRdb running MiXCR on the multiplex PCR reads. This sample has about 660,000 distinct CDR3 sequences, with about 30% found just once. CDR3 size: 13 residues. V dropped 9 bases and J dropped 4; count of bases not matched to a gene: 4. Germline V gives CDR1 SGHTA, CDR2 FQGNSA. This clonotype appeared a few times. What it binds is not known.

Here the sequenced sample was peripheral blood mononuclear cells (PBMCs), taken when the disease was refractory, from a patient treated with antithyroid drugs. The TCR originated in a female donor with Graves disease. This rearrangement joins TRBV7-2 to TRBJ2-2; 8 bases agree with TRBD1. The CDR3 DNA follows: TGTGCCAGAAGGACAGGGCCCACCGGGGAGCTGTTTTTT. It codes for CARRTGPTGELFF.